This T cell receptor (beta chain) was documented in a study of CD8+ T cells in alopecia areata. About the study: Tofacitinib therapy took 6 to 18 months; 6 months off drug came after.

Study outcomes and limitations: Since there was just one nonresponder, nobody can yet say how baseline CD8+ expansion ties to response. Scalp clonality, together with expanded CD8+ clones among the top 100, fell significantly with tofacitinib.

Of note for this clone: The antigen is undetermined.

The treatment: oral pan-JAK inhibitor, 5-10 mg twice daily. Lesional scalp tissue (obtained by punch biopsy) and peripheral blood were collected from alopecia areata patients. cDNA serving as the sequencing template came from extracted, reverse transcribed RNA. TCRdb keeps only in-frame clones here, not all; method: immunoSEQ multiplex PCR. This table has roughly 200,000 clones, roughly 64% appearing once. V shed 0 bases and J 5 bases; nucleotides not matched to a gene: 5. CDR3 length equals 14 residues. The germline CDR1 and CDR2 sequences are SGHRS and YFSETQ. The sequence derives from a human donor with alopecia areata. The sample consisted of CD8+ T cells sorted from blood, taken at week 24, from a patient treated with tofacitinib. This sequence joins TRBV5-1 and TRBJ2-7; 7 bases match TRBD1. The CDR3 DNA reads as TGCGCCAGCAGCTTGGGACAGGGATTCCACGAGCAGTACTTC. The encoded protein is CASSLGQGFHEQYF.